The T cell receptor (beta chain) described here comes from a study of blood T cell repertoires in COVID-19. The V gene end was trimmed by 4 bases and the J gene end by 5 bases; junction bases not matched to a gene: 14. Germline assignment: CDR1 ENHRY and CDR2 SYGVKD. The CDR3 length is 17 residues. TCRdb keeps only in-frame clones here, not all; method: immunoSEQ multiplex PCR. The repertoire holds 150,000 or so clones, with roughly 83% as singletons. The rearrangement joins TRBV10-3 to TRBJ2-1; 7 positions match TRBD2. This receptor was obtained from a man aged 50 or older who had recovered from COVID-19. Sequencing used PBMCs or T cells enriched from blood (not recorded which). The CDR3 DNA follows: TGTGCCATCAGTGGGCTCGGGGAGGGCAAAAACCACAATGAGCAGTTCTTC. This codes for CAISGLGEGKNHNEQFF.